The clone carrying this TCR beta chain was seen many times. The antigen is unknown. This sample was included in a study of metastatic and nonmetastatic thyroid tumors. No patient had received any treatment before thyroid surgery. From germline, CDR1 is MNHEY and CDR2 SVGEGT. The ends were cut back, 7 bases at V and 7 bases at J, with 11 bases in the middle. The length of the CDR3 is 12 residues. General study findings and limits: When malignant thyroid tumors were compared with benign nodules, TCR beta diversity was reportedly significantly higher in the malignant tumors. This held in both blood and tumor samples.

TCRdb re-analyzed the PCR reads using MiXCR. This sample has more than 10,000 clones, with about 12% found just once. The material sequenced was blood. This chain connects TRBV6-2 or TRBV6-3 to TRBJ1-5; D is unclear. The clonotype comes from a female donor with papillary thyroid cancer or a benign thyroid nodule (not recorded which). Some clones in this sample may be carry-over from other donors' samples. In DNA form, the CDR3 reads TGTGCCAGCACCGATCATCCCCAGCCCCAGCATTTT. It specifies CASTDHPQPQHF.